This T cell receptor beta chain came from a study of human thymus T cells. The protocol was immunoSEQ multiplex PCR, while the TCRdb copy is restricted to in-frame clones and leaves out a portion. Of 55,000 to 70,000 clones in the sample, over 85% were seen once. Having corrective surgery for congenital heart defects, healthy Finnish infants were the ones who donated. A 0.5-1 mL peripheral blood aliquot was taken intraoperatively from four of eight donors. No fixed cell number was used; all available blood leukocytes supplied DNA. Trimming took off 2 bases at V and 1 base at J, with 4 bases between the two ends. Germline V gene data show CDR1 as SGHTA and CDR2 as FQGNSA. CDR3 length: 13 amino acids. This clone was seen a single time.

Specimen: blood. The rearrangement links TRBV7-2 to TRBJ2-3; D is unresolved. The receptor was derived from a boy under two years old with a congenital heart defect but otherwise immunologically healthy. CDR3 region: CASSLLGTDTQYF. The CDR3 nucleotides are TGTGCCAGCAGCTTACTTGGCACAGATACGCAGTATTTT.